One sample yielded the 29 T cell receptor beta chains listed below, sequenced in a study of blood T cell repertoires in COVID-19. The protocol was immunoSEQ multiplex PCR, while the TCRdb copy is restricted to in-frame clones and leaves out a portion. Of 350,000 to 400,000 clones listed, around 87% are singletons. Sequenced: PBMCs or T cells enriched from blood (not recorded which). The receptors stem from a man in his forties in a cohort exposed to, infected with or recovered from COVID-19 (not recorded which).

The chain links TRBV10-2 to TRBJ2-1, with 8 bases that match TRBD2. V lost 5 bases, J lost 2 bases, and 2 bases stayed unmatched. The CDR3 totals 14 residues. CDR1 WSHSY and CDR2 SAAADI come from the germline V gene. The CDR3 nucleotides read TGCGCCAGCAGTAGCGGGGGCGCCTACAATGAGCAGTTCTTC. This codes for CASSSGGAYNEQFF.

The rearrangement joins TRBV10-3 to TRBJ2-7, with D possibly matching TRBD2 (6 bases). CDR3 length: 13 residues. The germline CDR1 and CDR2 sequences are ENHRY and SYGVKD. V lost 8 bases and J lost 2, with 13 bases in between. Here the CDR3 DNA reads TGTGCCATCCGGGGAGGTCTCACCTACGAGCAGTACTTC. Translation: CAIRGGLTYEQYF.

The chain carries TRBV28 and TRBJ2-3; no firm D call. The CDR3 is 14 residues long. Between the trimmed V and J ends, which lost 8 bases and 1 base, there was a span of 13 bases. The germline V gene encodes CDR1 MDHEN and CDR2 SYDVKM. The CDR3 DNA sequence: TGTGCCAGCGGCGGTGGTTGGGGCACAGATACGCAGTATTTT. Translating it yields CASGGGWGTDTQYF.

This chain links TRBV10-3 with TRBJ2-1; maybe TRBD2 (6 bases). CDR3 length: 13 residues. V dropped 10 bases and J dropped 1 base, with 11 bases sitting between them. Germline CDR1 and CDR2: ENHRY and SYGVKD. The CDR3 spells CATRDFSYNEQFF. The CDR3 DNA is TGTGCCACCCGGGACTTTTCCTACAATGAGCAGTTCTTC.

As to this clone: Other DNA sequences of this sample code for an identical CDR3. The J gene is TRBJ2-1, the V gene TRBV11-3; TRBD1 matches at 11 bases. This CDR3 is built from 15 residues. J gave up 6 bases and V 3 bases, and 4 bases lay outside the gene matches. Germline V gene sequence: CDR1 SGHNT, CDR2 YENEEA. This CDR3 reads CASSLGGQGANEQFF. The CDR3 DNA follows: TGTGCCAGCAGCTTGGGAGGACAGGGGGCCAATGAGCAGTTCTTC. The whole variable domain, filled in from reference TRBV11-3 and TRBJ2-1, reads EAGVVQSPRYKIIEKKQPVAFWCNPISGHNTLYWYLQNLGQGPELLIRYENEEAVDDSQLPKDRFSAERLKGVDSTLKIQPAELGDSAVYLCASSLGGQGANEQFFGPGTRLTVL.

The chain couples TRBV5-1 to TRBJ1-4; maybe TRBD1 (6 bases). The germline gives CDR1 SGHRS, CDR2 YFSETQ. Trimming pared 4 bases from V and 3 bases from J, leaving 16 bases between. CDR3 length: 16 amino acids. The CDR3 sequence: CASSVRQVASNEKLFF. The CDR3 DNA reads TGCGCCAGCAGCGTGAGACAGGTTGCATCTAATGAAAAACTGTTTTTT. The variable domain in full, completed from reference TRBV5-1 and TRBJ1-4, reads KAGVTQTPRYLIKTRGQQVTLSCSPISGHRSVSWYQQTPGQGLQFLFEYFSETQRNKGNFPGRFSGRQFSNSRSEMNVSTLELGDSALYLCASSVRQVASNEKLFFGSGTQLSVL.

This clone occurred once. This chain connects TRBV6-2 or TRBV6-3 to TRBJ2-3; unclear D gene. Between the trimmed V and J ends, which lost 0 bases and 8 bases, there was a span of 6 bases. The CDR3 sequence is 12 residues long. Germline assignment: CDR1 MNHEY and CDR2 SVGEGT. The CDR3 sequence is CASSYSEITQYF. CDR3 nucleotide sequence: TGTGCCAGCAGTTACTCGGAGATTACGCAGTATTTT.

This chain uses TRBV5-1 with TRBJ2-1; 16 bases match TRBD2. The CDR3 length is 17 residues. Germline trimming cut 2 bases from V and 6 bases from J; bases unmatched to any gene: 5. Germline CDR1 and CDR2: SGHRS and YFSETQ. CDR3 sequence (DNA): TGCGCCAGCAGCTTAGGGACTAGCGGGAGGGCACGCAATGAGCAGTTCTTC. Protein sequence: CASSLGTSGRARNEQFF.

The genes are TRBV5-6 and TRBJ2-7; possibly TRBD2 for D (6 bases). The V end was cut by 5 bases, the J end by 4 bases, with 10 bases between. The length of the CDR3 is 12 residues. Germline lookup yields CDR1 SGHDT and CDR2 YYEEEE. The CDR3 region is CASRLSGYEQYF. CDR3 nucleotides: TGTGCCAGCAGGTTGAGCGGGTACGAGCAGTACTTC.

The CDR3 region is CASSFLLDTVNSPLHF. CDR3 DNA: TGTGCCAGCAGCTTCCTCCTGGACACAGTAAATTCACCCCTCCACTTT. The V gene is TRBV13, the J gene TRBJ1-6, with D possibly matching TRBD1 (5 bases). This CDR3 spans 16 amino acids. Germline CDR1 and CDR2: PRHDT and FYEKMQ (reference sequence). Trimming cost V 3 bases and J 7 bases, with 16 bases left between them.

The chain uses TRBV20-1 and TRBJ2-1, with 10 positions matching TRBD2. J lost 7 bases, V lost 3 bases, and 6 bases had no gene match. The CDR3 is made up of 14 amino acids. Germline V gives CDR1 DFQATT, CDR2 SNEGSKA (reference sequence). CDR3 region: CSASWGLAQNEQFF. The CDR3 DNA follows: TGCAGTGCTAGTTGGGGACTAGCGCAAAATGAGCAGTTCTTC.

The chain is built from TRBV10-3 and TRBJ1-6; unclear D gene. The CDR3 covers 16 residues. The V gene lost 2 bases and the J gene lost 1 base, with 9 bases spanning the gap. Germline loops: CDR1 ENHRY, CDR2 SYGVKD. The CDR3 coding sequence is TGTGCCATCAGTGAGAACCCCAGGTCCTATAATTCACCCCTCCACTTT. This encodes CAISENPRSYNSPLHF.

The V gene is TRBV7-8, the J gene TRBJ2-3; D remains ambiguous. CDR3 length: 17 amino acids. Trimming removed 5 bases from V and 0 bases from J, with 18 bases in between. CDR1 is SGHVS, CDR2 FQNEAQ, per germline. The DNA of the CDR3 is TGTGCCAGCAGCCCCCACCGACTTGTGTTCAGCACAGATACGCAGTATTTT. Translated: CASSPHRLVFSTDTQYF.

CDR3 residues: CASSSLDIGEQYF. CDR3 in DNA: TGTGCCAGCAGCTCCCTCGACATAGGCGAGCAGTACTTC. The chain joins TRBV7-8 to TRBJ2-7, with D uncertain. The CDR3 length is 13 residues. V was shortened by 4 bases and J by 6 bases, with 13 bases between the two germline ends. Germline V gives CDR1 SGHVS, CDR2 FQNEAQ.

The chain recombines TRBV29-1 with TRBJ2-3, with 7 bases lining up with TRBD1. The germline gives CDR1 SQVTM, CDR2 ANQGSEA. CDR3 length equals 15 residues. V lost 5 bases to trimming and J lost 5 bases; unmatched junction nucleotides: 13. CDR3 coding DNA: TGCAGCGTTAACCCGCGGACAGGCTTGAGAGATACGCAGTATTTT. It codes for CSVNPRTGLRDTQYF.

This clone was recorded a few times. The gene calls are TRBV7-8 and TRBJ1-3; TRBD1 matches at 8 bases. The V and J ends lost 2 bases and 0 bases, in that order; junction bases with no gene match: 6. Germline V gene sequence: CDR1 SGHVS, CDR2 FQNEAQ. This CDR3 comprises 17 residues. In DNA form, the CDR3 reads TGTGCCAGCAGCTTACGGGACAGGTCCCTCTCTGGAAACACCATATATTTT. Its translation: CASSLRDRSLSGNTIYF.

This sequence joins TRBV4-2 and TRBJ1-1; D remains ambiguous. V was clipped by 4 bases and J by 0 bases, with 12 bases between them. The CDR3 length is 15 residues. The V gene's germline CDR1 is LGHNA and CDR2 YNFKEQ. CDR3 sequence: CASSPGGVMNTEAFF. Here the CDR3 DNA reads TGTGCCAGCAGCCCCGGCGGGGTCATGAACACTGAAGCTTTCTTT.

This clone appeared once. This chain uses TRBV18 with TRBJ2-2; 7 bases align to TRBD2. In germline, CDR1 is KGHSH, CDR2 LQKENI. The CDR3 has 17 amino acids. V trimming: 3 bases; J trimming: 6 bases; junction bases outside the gene matches: 13. Here the CDR3 reads CASSPLLGGINAGELFF. CDR3 coding DNA: TGTGCCAGCTCACCGCTCCTGGGAGGGATCAACGCCGGGGAGCTGTTTTTT.

The V call is TRBV18, the J call TRBJ1-1, with 9 bases matching TRBD1. Germline lookup yields CDR1 KGHSH and CDR2 LQKENI. The CDR3 covers 16 residues. Losses at the gene ends were 2 bases for V and 0 bases for J; bases not matched to a gene: 4. CDR3 amino acids: CASSPWTGDMNTEAFF. The CDR3 coding sequence is TGTGCCAGCTCACCATGGACAGGGGACATGAACACTGAAGCTTTCTTT.

This chain's CDR3 is CASSTQGETQYF. For the CDR3, the DNA is TGTGCCAGTAGTACACAGGGGGAGACCCAGTACTTC. The gene calls are TRBV19 and TRBJ2-5; 7 positions agree with TRBD1. V lost 4 bases to trimming and J lost 5 bases; unmatched junction nucleotides: 1. The CDR3 has 12 residues. CDR1 is LNHDA and CDR2 is SQIVND in the germline V gene (reference sequence).

CDR3 nucleotides: TGCGCCAGCAGCCAAGATCTGGGACTAGCGGGATACAAGCAGTTCTTC. It translates to CASSQDLGLAGYKQFF. This chain joins TRBV4-1 and TRBJ2-1; 13 bases map to TRBD2. The V gene's germline CDR1 is MGHRA and CDR2 YSYEKL. The CDR3 has 16 residues. With V trimmed by 0 bases and J by 11 bases, 7 bases remained unmatched.

This clone was seen a few times. The chain links TRBV5-1 to TRBJ2-1, with TRBD1 identical over 8 bases. The CDR3 runs 15 residues. Germline-derived CDR1 and CDR2 are SGHRS and YFSETQ. V trimming: 4 bases; J trimming: 8 bases; junction bases outside the gene matches: 11. CDR3 in amino acids: CASSLRDRSPDEQFF. Written as DNA, the CDR3 is TGCGCCAGCAGCCTCCGGGACAGGTCCCCCGATGAGCAGTTCTTC.

The chain recombines TRBV6-5 with TRBJ1-4; the D gene is possibly TRBD1 (5 bases). This CDR3 region has 16 residues. Trimming took off 2 bases at V and 4 bases at J, with 14 bases between the two ends. CDR1 is MNHEY and CDR2 is SVGAGI in the germline V gene. The CDR3 sequence: CASSYPVQTVNEKLFF. CDR3 sequence (DNA): TGTGCCAGCAGTTACCCAGTTCAGACAGTTAATGAAAAACTGTTTTTT.

The chain uses TRBV21-1 and TRBJ1-5; no check of the table's D call, TRBD1, against the DNA was made. TRBV21-1 is marked as a pseudogene. The CDR3 totals 18 residues. The CDR3 protein is CASSRKPGDRGRVQPQHF. CDR3 DNA sequence: TGTGCCAGCAGCAGAAAACCCGGGGACAGGGGGCGCGTTCAGCCCCAGCATTTT.

This sequence joins TRBV5-1 and TRBJ2-1, with 7 bases aligning to TRBD2. Per the germline V gene, CDR1 is SGHRS and CDR2 is YFSETQ. Trimming took 1 base from V and 4 from J; bases not matched to a gene: 5. The CDR3 has 15 residues. DNA for the CDR3: TGCGCCAGCAGCTTGTCAGGGAGGGTGTACAATGAGCAGTTCTTC. Its protein is CASSLSGRVYNEQFF.

This chain links TRBV10-3 with TRBJ1-1, with 9 bases lining up with TRBD1. J was trimmed by 6 bases and V by 7 bases; bases with no gene match: 9. Germline V gene sequence: CDR1 ENHRY, CDR2 SYGVKD. The CDR3 contains 14 residues. CDR3 sequence (DNA): TGTGCCATCAATCCGACAGGGGGAGGATCTGAAGCTTTCTTT. Its protein product is CAINPTGGGSEAFF.

The chain combines TRBV2 with TRBJ2-4, with a tentative D call TRBD2 (5 bases). CDR1 is SNHLY, CDR2 FYNNEI, per germline. This CDR3 has 14 residues. V lost 7 bases and J 3 bases, leaving 13 bases between the germline ends. CDR3: CASNEGAVKNIQYF. The CDR3 bases are TGTGCCAGCAACGAGGGAGCGGTCAAAAACATTCAGTACTTC.

The chain carries TRBV18 and TRBJ2-3; D is ambiguous. CDR1 and CDR2 from the germline V gene are KGHSH and LQKENI. Deletions cut 2 bases from V and 2 bases from J, with 17 bases between. There are 17 residues in the CDR3. In DNA form, the CDR3 reads TGTGCCAGCTCACCAAAAAGTCGACAACTCGTCACAGATACGCAGTATTTT. Translated, it gives CASSPKSRQLVTDTQYF.

This sequence joins TRBV19 and TRBJ1-2; D is uncertain. The CDR3 totals 15 residues. V was shortened by 5 bases and J by 3 bases, with 16 bases between the two germline ends. The germline V gene encodes CDR1 LNHDA and CDR2 SQIVND (reference sequence). CDR3: CASSPRRDFDYGYTF. CDR3 DNA: TGTGCCAGTAGTCCCCGTCGGGATTTTGACTATGGCTACACCTTC.